This entry lists 19 T cell receptor beta chains sequenced from one sample in a study of CD8 T cells in ankylosing spondylitis. Findings of the study overall: Blood of patients with ankylosing spondylitis appeared to be characterized by a TCR beta motif of several highly homologous variants.

TCRdb called the 5' RACE reads again in MiXCR, with one record for every CDR3 protein. The top ten hold 12% to 15% of the sample, which has about 220,000 distinct CDR3 sequences, approximately 7.3% seen once. The antigens of these receptors remain unknown. The sequenced sample was blood, either unsorted or a sorted T cell fraction (not recorded which). These receptors were obtained from a male donor with ankylosing spondylitis.

This clonotype was seen repeatedly, ten times or more. The rearrangement joins TRBV7-6 to TRBJ2-2; D is unclear. Trimming took off 6 bases at V and 6 bases at J, with 11 bases between the two ends. In germline, CDR1 is SGHVS, CDR2 FNYEAQ. The CDR3 spans 13 residues. CDR3 residues: CASSLGVPGELFF. In nucleotides, the CDR3 is TGTGCCAGCAGTTTGGGCGTCCCCGGGGAGCTGTTTTTT.

Ten or more counts support this clonotype. V usage is TRBV5-1 and J usage is TRBJ1-4; unclear D gene. This CDR3 is 15 amino acids long. The germline V gene has CDR1 SGHRS and CDR2 YFSETQ. The V gene lost 0 bases and the J gene lost 8 bases, with 14 bases spanning the gap. The CDR3 is CASSLAGDLYEKLFF. In DNA form, the CDR3 reads TGCGCCAGCAGCTTGGCCGGGGATCTTTACGAAAAACTGTTTTTT.

Note on this clonotype: A much larger clone is a single base away; this may be a read error. The rearrangement links TRBV4-1 to TRBJ1-1; D remains ambiguous. Trimming removed 3 bases at V and 12 bases at J, with 17 bases between. This CDR3 has 13 amino acids. The germline V gene encodes CDR1 MGHRA and CDR2 YSYEKL. CDR3 protein: CASSHVDLSEPFF. The CDR3 DNA follows: TGCGCCAGCAGCCACGTCGACCTTTCGGAACCTTTCTTT.

This clonotype was detected many times. The chain recombines TRBV28 with TRBJ2-1; the D gene is possibly TRBD2 (6 bases). Germline CDR1 is MDHEN and CDR2 is SYDVKM. The CDR3 runs 17 residues. V shed 2 bases and J shed 0 bases, with 14 bases lying between them. CDR3 coding DNA: TGTGCCAGCAGTTTAATCGGTGAGGACTACTCCTACAATGAGCAGTTCTTC. Amino acid sequence: CASSLIGEDYSYNEQFF. Looking up the rest from reference TRBV28 and TRBJ2-1 gives the full variable domain: DVKVTQSSRYLVKRTGEKVFLECVQDMDHENMFWYRQDPGLGLRLIYFSYDVKMKEKGDIPEGYSVSREKKERFSLILESASTNQTSMYLCASSLIGEDYSYNEQFFGPGTRLTVL.

In this sample, this clonotype turned up many times. This chain connects TRBV20-1 to TRBJ2-7; D perhaps matches TRBD2 (7 bases). Trimming stripped 8 bases from V and 0 bases from J, with 17 bases between. Germline CDR1 reads DFQATT; CDR2 reads SNEGSKA (reference sequence). This CDR3 spans 14 amino acids. CDR3 DNA sequence: TGCAGTTTTTTTGGGGGCGGGAGCTCCTACGAGCAGTACTTC. This sequence encodes CSFFGGGSSYEQYF.

Concerning this clonotype itself: Given a much more abundant clone one base away, this may be a read error. The chain carries TRBV28 and TRBJ2-3; D is unresolved. Germline V gene lookup returns CDR1 MDHEN and CDR2 SYDVKM. CDR3 length: 14 amino acids. V was cut by 6 bases and J by 2 bases, with 12 bases left in between. CDR3 in DNA: TGTGCCAGCAGAACTGGACCTATCACAGATACGCAGTATTTT. As protein: CASRTGPITDTQYF.

This clonotype was seen only a few times. V gene TRBV4-2 combines with J gene TRBJ1-1; D possibly corresponds to TRBD1 (5 bases). V shed 0 bases and J shed 0 bases, with 11 bases lying between them. CDR1 and CDR2 from the germline V gene are LGHNA and YNFKEQ. The CDR3 runs 16 residues. The CDR3 DNA follows: TGTGCCAGCAGCCAAGATCTAGGGGTAATGAACACTGAAGCTTTCTTT. Protein: CASSQDLGVMNTEAFF.

This clonotype occurred once. This rearrangement joins TRBV18 to TRBJ2-7; possible D gene TRBD2, 6 bases. The CDR3 sequence is 15 residues long. The germline V gene encodes CDR1 KGHSH and CDR2 LQKENI. V lost 6 bases and J lost 2, with 17 bases in between. CDR3 residues: CASSPRDSGAYEQYF. CDR3 sequence (DNA): TGTGCCAGCTCCCCTAGGGATAGCGGAGCCTACGAGCAGTACTTC.

The sample holds many counts of this clonotype. The rearrangement uses TRBV13 and TRBJ2-7; TRBD2 might be the D (5 bases). CDR1 PRHDT and CDR2 FYEKMQ come from the germline V gene (reference sequence). The CDR3 spans 13 residues. V lost 8 bases, J lost 0 bases, and 11 bases lay in between. In DNA, the CDR3 is TGTGCCAGCGGAGGCCCTAGCTCCTACGAGCAGTACTTC. Amino acid sequence: CASGGPSSYEQYF.

This clonotype was detected many times. The junction does not match germline at one end; this may be a read error. The J gene is TRBJ2-5, the V gene TRBV6-1; D remains ambiguous. CDR3 size: 13 residues. Germline CDR1 reads MNHNS; CDR2 reads SASEGT. The CDR3 coding sequence is TGTGCCAGCGGTGAAGATTTGGAAGAGACCCAGTACTTC. It codes for CASGEDLEETQYF.

The V call is TRBV13, the J call TRBJ2-7; no definite D call. With 3 bases removed from V and 0 bases from J, the gap between germline ends came to 9 bases. This CDR3 is built from 14 residues. Per the germline V gene, CDR1 is PRHDT and CDR2 is FYEKMQ (reference sequence). Here the CDR3 DNA reads TGTGCCAGCAGCTTCAGGCTCCGCTCCTACGAGCAGTACTTC. This encodes CASSFRLRSYEQYF.

This clonotype occurred a few times. The chain joins TRBV24-1 to TRBJ2-5, with 9 bases that match TRBD1. V dropped 3 bases and J dropped 1; count of bases not matched to a gene: 2. The CDR3 covers 15 residues. Per germline, CDR1 KGHDR and CDR2 SFDVKD. In DNA form, the CDR3 reads TGTGCCACCAGTGATCGGGACAGGGCCCAAGAGACCCAGTACTTC. It specifies CATSDRDRAQETQYF.

As regards this clonotype: Just one base apart from a much larger clone, this may be a read error. The genes are TRBV3-1 and TRBJ2-5; D might be TRBD1 or TRBD2, each matching 5 bases. CDR1 and CDR2 (germline): LGHDT, YNNKEL (reference sequence). CDR3 length: 16 amino acids. Trimming cost V 3 bases and J 5 bases, with 19 bases left between them. The CDR3 bases are TGTGCCAGCAGCCAGTACGGGACCGACGCTGTCGAGACCCAGTACTTC. This codes for CASSQYGTDAVETQYF.

This clonotype was seen at least ten times. The rearrangement links TRBV6-4 to TRBJ1-5, with 9 bases fitting TRBD1. CDR3 length: 20 residues. Germline CDR1 and CDR2: MRHNA and SNTAGT. The V and J ends lost 6 bases and 0 bases, in that order; junction bases with no gene match: 18. Written as DNA, the CDR3 is TGTGCCAGCAGACAACCAGGGGGGACAGGGATATCCTATAGCAATCAGCCCCAGCATTTT. Translated, it gives CASRQPGGTGISYSNQPQHF.

Sample share makes this clonotype medium-sized (0.01 to 0.1%). The chain combines TRBV25-1 with TRBJ2-7; 9 bases are a match to TRBD1. Trimming cost V 1 base and J 10 bases; bases outside gene matches: 8. The CDR3 loop spans 14 amino acids. CDR1 and CDR2 (germline): MGHDK, SYGVNS. The CDR3 loop is CASSESGDRATQYF. The DNA for the CDR3 is TGTGCCAGCAGTGAATCTGGGGACAGGGCTACCCAGTACTTC.

In its sample, this clonotype was seen many times. The V call is TRBV20-1, the J call TRBJ2-2; the D is unclear. The CDR3 totals 13 residues. Germline-derived CDR1 and CDR2 are DFQATT and SNEGSKA (reference sequence). The germline V and J ends were trimmed by 5 bases and 1 base, with 8 bases remaining between them. The CDR3 DNA follows: TGCAGTGCTCTCCCCGAGAACACCGGGGAGCTGTTTTTT. Its translation: CSALPENTGELFF.

In its sample, this clonotype was seen a few times. This chain uses TRBV20-1 with TRBJ2-1; TRBD2 matches 12 bases. Trimming at V came to 0 bases and at J to 8 bases, leaving 14 bases not matched to a gene. The CDR3 spans 18 residues. Germline-derived CDR1 and CDR2 are DFQATT and SNEGSKA (reference sequence). The CDR3 DNA reads as TGCAGTGCTAGAGATGAGGGCACTAGCGGGGGGTTGCAGGATGAGCAGTTCTTC. Translating gives CSARDEGTSGGLQDEQFF.

A few counts support this clonotype. V gene TRBV23-1 combines with J gene TRBJ2-6; D is possibly TRBD1 or TRBD2 (6 bases each). TRBV23-1 is classed as an ORF, of uncertain function. Trimming pared 9 bases from V and 2 bases from J, leaving 26 bases between. This CDR3 is 19 amino acids long. In DNA, the CDR3 is TGCGCCAGTGGGGGGCTCTCCCTTCCTGATACCGCTGGGGCCAACGTCCTGACTTTC. It translates to CASGGLSLPDTAGANVLTF.

This clonotype was seen repeatedly, ten times or more. The rearrangement uses TRBV10-3 and TRBJ1-1; D is undetermined. The germline V and J ends were trimmed by 0 bases and 7 bases, with 12 bases remaining between them. The CDR3 spans 14 residues. CDR1 and CDR2 from the germline V gene are ENHRY and SYGVKD. The CDR3, as DNA: TGTGCCATCAGTGAGTCGAGACCGCCGGGTGAAGCTTTCTTT. It yields the protein CAISESRPPGEAFF.